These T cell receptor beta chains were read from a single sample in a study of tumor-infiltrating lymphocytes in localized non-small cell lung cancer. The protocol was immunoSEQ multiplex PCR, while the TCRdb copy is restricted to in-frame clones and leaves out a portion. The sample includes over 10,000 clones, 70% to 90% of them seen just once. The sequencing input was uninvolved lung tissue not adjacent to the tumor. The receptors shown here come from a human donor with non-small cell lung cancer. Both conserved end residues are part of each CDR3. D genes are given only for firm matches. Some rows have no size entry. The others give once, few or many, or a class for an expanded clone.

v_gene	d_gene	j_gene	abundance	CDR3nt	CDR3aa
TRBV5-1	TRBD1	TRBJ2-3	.	TGCGCCAGCAGCCCACAGGGGTCCCTTTACACAGATACGCAGTATTTT	CASSPQGSLYTDTQYF
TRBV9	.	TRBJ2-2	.	TGTGCCAGCAGCGTTCTAGGGGACGGGGAGCTGTTTTTT	CASSVLGDGELFF
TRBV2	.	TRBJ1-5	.	TGTGCCAGCAGTGTAAGACAGCTCAGCAATCAGCCCCAGCATTTT	CASSVRQLSNQPQHF
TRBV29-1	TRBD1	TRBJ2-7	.	TGCAGCGTTGAAGGGGGACAGGTCGGCGAGCAGTACTTC	CSVEGGQVGEQYF
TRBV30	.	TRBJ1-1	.	TGTGCCTGGAATCAAAGGGCCACTGAAGCTTTCTTT	CAWNQRATEAFF
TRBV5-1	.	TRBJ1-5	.	TGCGCCAGCGCCCCCTCGGGCAGAAGCAATCAGCCCCAGCATTTT	CASAPSGRSNQPQHF
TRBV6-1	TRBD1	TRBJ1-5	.	TGTGCCAGCAGTTTAACAGGGGCCGGCAATCAGCCCCAGCATTTT	CASSLTGAGNQPQHF
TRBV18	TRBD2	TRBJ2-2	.	TGTGCCAGCTCCGCTGGTAGCGGGATCGCCGGGGAGCTGTTTTTT	CASSAGSGIAGELFF
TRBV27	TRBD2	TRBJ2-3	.	TGTGCCAGCAGTTCTTACACTAGCGGGAGTACAGATACGCAGTATTTT	CASSSYTSGSTDTQYF
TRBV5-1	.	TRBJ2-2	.	TGCGCCAGCGGGCTTCAGGGGCGCAACACCGGGGAGCTGTTTTTT	CASGLQGRNTGELFF
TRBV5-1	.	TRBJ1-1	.	TGCGCCAGCAGCTTGGGGGCAGGGGCTGAAGCTTTCTTT	CASSLGAGAEAFF
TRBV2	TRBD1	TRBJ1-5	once	TGTGCCAGCAGTGAAGGGACAGGGTCTACTTTGAAGCCCCAGCATTTT	CASSEGTGSTLKPQHF
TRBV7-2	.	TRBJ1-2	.	TGTGCCAGCAGTCGCGTCCGGGACGGCTATGGCTACACCTTC	CASSRVRDGYGYTF
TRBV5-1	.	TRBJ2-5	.	TGCGCCAGCAGTCAAGGAAGCTTGGGAATGGGGACCCAGTACTTC	CASSQGSLGMGTQYF
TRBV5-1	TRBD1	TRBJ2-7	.	TGCGCCAGCAGCGGACCGGGACAGGGGGAGTACGAGCAGTACTTC	CASSGPGQGEYEQYF
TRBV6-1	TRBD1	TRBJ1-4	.	TGTGCCAGCAGTGAAGCGTCAGGGGGCGGGAAACTGTTTTTT	CASSEASGGGKLFF
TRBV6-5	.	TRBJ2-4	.	TGTGCCAGCAGTTACAGTTTCGTGTCGCGAAACATTCAGTACTTC	CASSYSFVSRNIQYF
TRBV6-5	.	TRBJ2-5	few	TGTGCCAGCAGTTACTCCTCGGGGTGGGGGGAGACCCAGTACTTC	CASSYSSGWGETQYF
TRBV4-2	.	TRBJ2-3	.	TGTGCCAGCAGCCAAGAAGATACGCAGTATTTT	CASSQEDTQYF
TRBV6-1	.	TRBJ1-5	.	TGTGCCAGCGGAAGGGAAGGCCAGCCCCAGCATTTT	CASGREGQPQHF
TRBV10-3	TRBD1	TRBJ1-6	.	TGTGCCATCAGCCCGGGACAGGAAAATTCACCCCTCCACTTT	CAISPGQENSPLHF
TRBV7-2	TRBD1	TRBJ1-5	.	TGTGCCAGCAGCTTGACAGGGGATGGTTATCAGCCCCAGCATTTT	CASSLTGDGYQPQHF
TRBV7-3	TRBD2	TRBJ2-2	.	TGTGCCAGCAGCTTAACCCCTAGCGGAACGAACACCGGGGAGCTGTTTTTT	CASSLTPSGTNTGELFF
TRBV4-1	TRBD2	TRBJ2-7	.	TGCGCCAGCAGCCGTACCTTAGCGGGGGACTACGAGCAGTACTTC	CASSRTLAGDYEQYF
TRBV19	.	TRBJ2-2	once	TGTGCCAGTAGTATAGAGGCAGGTTCCGGGGAGCTGTTTTTT	CASSIEAGSGELFF
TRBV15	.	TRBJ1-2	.	TGTGCCACCAGCAGCTCCGGGGTCTATGGCTACACCTTC	CATSSSGVYGYTF
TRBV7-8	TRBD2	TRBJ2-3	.	TGTGCCAGCAGCTTAGCGCATCCGGGAGGAGGCACAGATACGCAGTATTTT	CASSLAHPGGGTDTQYF
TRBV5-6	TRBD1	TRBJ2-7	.	TGTGCCAGCAGACATGATACCGGGACAGGTATCAACGAGCAGTACTTC	CASRHDTGTGINEQYF
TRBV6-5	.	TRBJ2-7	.	TGTGCCAGCAGTTCGGCGGGGAGCTCCTACGAGCAGTACTTC	CASSSAGSSYEQYF
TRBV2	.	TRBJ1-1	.	TGTGCCAGCAGTCCGCGAGGACAGTTAAACACTGAAGCTTTCTTT	CASSPRGQLNTEAFF
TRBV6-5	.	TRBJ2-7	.	TGTGCCAGCAGTTGGGGGACTTCGTACGAGCAGTACTTC	CASSWGTSYEQYF
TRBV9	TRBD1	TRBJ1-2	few	TGTGCCAGCAGCGTAGGACAGGGGGAGGGCTACACCTTC	CASSVGQGEGYTF
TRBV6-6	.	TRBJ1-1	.	TGTGCCAGCAGTGAGGACACTGAAGCTTTCTTT	CASSEDTEAFF
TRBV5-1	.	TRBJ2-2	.	TGCGCCAGCAGCTCCGGAGTGACCGGGGAGCTGTTTTTT	CASSSGVTGELFF
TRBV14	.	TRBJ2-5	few	TGTGCCAGCAGCCAATTGGGGGAGACCCAGTACTTC	CASSQLGETQYF
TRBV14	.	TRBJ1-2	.	TGTGCCAGCAGCCCACCCATCCAGGGCGGGGTCTATGGCTACACCTTC	CASSPPIQGGVYGYTF